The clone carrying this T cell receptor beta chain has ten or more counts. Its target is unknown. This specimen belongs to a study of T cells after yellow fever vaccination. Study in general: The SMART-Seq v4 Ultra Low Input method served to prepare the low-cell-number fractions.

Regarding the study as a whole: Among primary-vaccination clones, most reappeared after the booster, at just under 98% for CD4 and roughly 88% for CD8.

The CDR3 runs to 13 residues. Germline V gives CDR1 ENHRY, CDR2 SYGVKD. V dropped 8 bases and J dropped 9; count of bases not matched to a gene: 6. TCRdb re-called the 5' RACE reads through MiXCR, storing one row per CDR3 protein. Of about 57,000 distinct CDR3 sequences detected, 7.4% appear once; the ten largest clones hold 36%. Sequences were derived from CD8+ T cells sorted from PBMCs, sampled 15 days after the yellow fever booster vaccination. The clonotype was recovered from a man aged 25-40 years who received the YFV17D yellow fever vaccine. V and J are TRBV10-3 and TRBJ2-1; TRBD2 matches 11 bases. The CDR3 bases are TGTGCCATCGCTAGCGGGAGGTTACCTGAGCAGTTCTTC. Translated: CAIASGRLPEQFF.